This TCR beta chain stems from a study of T cell responses to AZD1222 COVID-19 vaccine. Produced via immunoSEQ multiplex PCR; TCRdb's table is partial and in-frame only. Seen here are about 110,000 clones, approximately 90% observed once, and the top ten hold around a sixth. Trimming cost V 4 bases and J 5 bases; bases outside gene matches: 13. The CDR3 has 17 amino acids. Per germline, CDR1 SGHDN and CDR2 FVKESK. Study-level points and caveats: Vaccine-related CD4 TCRs covered spike, predominating at 160-218 and 743-854. Only a handful of AZD1222 recipients, several in all, had baseline seropositivity. A reported finding is that nearly half of spike-specific TCRs target unmutated variant regions. Scientists sampled the repertoires only once the peak T cell response had passed.

On this clone: Its antigen remains unidentified.

This clonotype was sampled from an adult in good health. The V and J genes are TRBV14 and TRBJ2-5; TRBD2 matches 10 bases. The sample was peripheral blood, taken on day 0 of AZD1222 vaccination. The CDR3 DNA reads TGTGCCAGCAGCCTCCTCTTAATAGCGGGAGGAAAGGAGACCCAGTACTTC. Translated: CASSLLLIAGGKETQYF.